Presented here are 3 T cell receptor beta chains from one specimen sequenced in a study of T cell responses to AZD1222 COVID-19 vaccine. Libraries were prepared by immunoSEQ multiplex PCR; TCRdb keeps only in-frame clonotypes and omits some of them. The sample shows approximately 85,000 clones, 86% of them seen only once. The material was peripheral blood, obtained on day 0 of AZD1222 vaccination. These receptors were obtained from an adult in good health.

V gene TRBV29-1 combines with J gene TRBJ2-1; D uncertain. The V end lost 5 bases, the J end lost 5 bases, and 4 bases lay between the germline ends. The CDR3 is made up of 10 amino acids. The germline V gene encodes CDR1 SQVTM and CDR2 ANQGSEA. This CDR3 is CSVRNNEQFF. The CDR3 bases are TGCAGCGTTCGAAACAATGAGCAGTTCTTC.

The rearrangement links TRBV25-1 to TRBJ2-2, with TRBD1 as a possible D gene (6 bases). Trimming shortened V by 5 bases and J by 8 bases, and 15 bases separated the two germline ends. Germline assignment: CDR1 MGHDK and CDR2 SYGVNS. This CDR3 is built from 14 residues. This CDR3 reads CASSPGQNSGELFF. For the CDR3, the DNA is TGTGCCAGCAGTCCTGGACAGAATTCGGGGGAGCTGTTTTTT.

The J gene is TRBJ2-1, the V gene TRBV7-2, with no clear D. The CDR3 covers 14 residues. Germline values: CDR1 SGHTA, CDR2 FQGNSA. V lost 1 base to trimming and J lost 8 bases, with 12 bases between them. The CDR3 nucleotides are TGTGCCAGCAGCTTAGGATCTGGAAGTCATGAGCAGTTCTTC. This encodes CASSLGSGSHEQFF.